Detailed here is one T cell receptor (beta chain). Antigen specificity is unknown. Assay used: immunoSEQ multiplex PCR; TCRdb lists only in-frame clones, some missing. The sample lists about 2,500,000 clones, approximately 90% occurring once. This CDR3 is 16 amino acids long. The germline V gene encodes CDR1 SGHNT and CDR2 YYREEE (reference sequence). Trimming took 0 bases from V and 3 from J; bases not matched to a gene: 2. These data are taken from a study of shared clonotypes between healthy human individuals. Study details: CD4 naive and CD4 memory each took three plates per donor, while CD8 naive took two and CD8 memory one.

Donors comprised only Caucasian adults living in Nashville, Tennessee. Findings of the study overall: Around 5.4% of naive CD4 clonotypes were common to a few donors. Rarefaction indicated that sorted-subset sequencing remained incomplete although depth was large.

V and J are TRBV5-4 and TRBJ2-3, with TRBD2 matching over 12 bases. The material sequenced was naive CD4+ T cells sorted from blood. Indicated subset: CD45RA+ positively selected. This TCR was sampled from a man younger than 35 in good health. CDR3 region: CASSLGLAGETDTQYF. In DNA, the CDR3 is TGTGCCAGCAGCTTGGGACTAGCGGGGGAGACAGATACGCAGTATTTT.